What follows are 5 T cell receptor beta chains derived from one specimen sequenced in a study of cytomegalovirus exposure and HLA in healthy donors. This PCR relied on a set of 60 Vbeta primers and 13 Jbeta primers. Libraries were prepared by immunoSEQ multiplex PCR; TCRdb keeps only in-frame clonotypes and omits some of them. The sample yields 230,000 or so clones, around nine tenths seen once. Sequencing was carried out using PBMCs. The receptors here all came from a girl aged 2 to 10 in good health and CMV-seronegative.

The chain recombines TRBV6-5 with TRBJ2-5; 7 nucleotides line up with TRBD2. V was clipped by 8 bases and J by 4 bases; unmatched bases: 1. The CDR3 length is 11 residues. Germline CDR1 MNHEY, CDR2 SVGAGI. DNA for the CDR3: TGTGCCAGCCGACTAGCAGAGACCCAGTACTTC. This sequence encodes CASRLAETQYF.

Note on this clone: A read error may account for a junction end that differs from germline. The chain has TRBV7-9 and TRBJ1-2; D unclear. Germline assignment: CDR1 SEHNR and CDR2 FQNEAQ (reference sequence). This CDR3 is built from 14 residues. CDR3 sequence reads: CSSSLGPGNYGYTF. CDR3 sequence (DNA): TGTTCCAGCAGCTTAGGCCCAGGAAACTATGGCTACACCTTC.

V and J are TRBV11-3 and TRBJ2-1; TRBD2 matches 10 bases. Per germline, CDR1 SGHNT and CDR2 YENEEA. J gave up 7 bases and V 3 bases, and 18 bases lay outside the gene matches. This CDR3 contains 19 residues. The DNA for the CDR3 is TGTGCCAGCAGCTTTGTTTCTCGTCCTGGGGCTAGCGGGGGTAATGAGCAGTTCTTC. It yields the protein CASSFVSRPGASGGNEQFF.

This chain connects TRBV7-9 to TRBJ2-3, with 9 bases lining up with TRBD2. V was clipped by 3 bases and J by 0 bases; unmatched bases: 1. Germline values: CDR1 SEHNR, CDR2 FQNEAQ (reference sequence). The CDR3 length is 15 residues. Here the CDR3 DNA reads TGTGCCAGCAGCTTCACTAGCGGGAGCACAGATACGCAGTATTTT. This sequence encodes CASSFTSGSTDTQYF.

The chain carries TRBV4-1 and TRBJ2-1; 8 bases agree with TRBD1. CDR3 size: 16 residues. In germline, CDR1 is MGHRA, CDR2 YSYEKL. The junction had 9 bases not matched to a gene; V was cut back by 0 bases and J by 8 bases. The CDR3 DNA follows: TGCGCCAGCAGCCAAGATTGGGCAGGGGGCAGGGATGAGCAGTTCTTC. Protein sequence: CASSQDWAGGRDEQFF.